Listed below are T cell receptor beta chains from one sample, sequenced in a study of blood T cell repertoires in COVID-19. Sequenced by immunoSEQ multiplex PCR; TCRdb stores in-frame clones only, minus some. The sample shows about 140,000 clones, just under 90% of them seen only once. The material sequenced was peripheral blood. These TCRs come from a woman aged 45 to 65 with active or convalescent COVID-19. The CDR3 runs from the conserved cysteine through the conserved F or W. A D gene is named only where the DNA matches it firmly.

V gene: TRBV21-1
J gene: TRBJ1-3
D gene: NA
CDR3 DNA: TGTGCCAGCACAAGGTGTCGTCGGGGGACCCTAGGTGGAAACACCATATATTTT
CDR3 protein: CASTRCRRGTLGGNTIYF

V gene: TRBV9
J gene: TRBJ1-6
D gene: TRBD1
CDR3 DNA: TGTGCCAGCAGAGGCGGGACAGGGAATTCACCCCTCCACTTT
CDR3 protein: CASRGGTGNSPLHF

V gene: TRBV4-2
J gene: TRBJ2-2
D gene: NA
CDR3 DNA: TGTGCCAGCAGCCAAGATCCTGGCTTAAGGAACACCGGGGAGCTGTTTTTT
CDR3 protein: CASSQDPGLRNTGELFF

V gene: TRBV4-3
J gene: TRBJ1-6
D gene: TRBD1
CDR3 DNA: TGCGCCAGCAGCCAGGACAGGGAGAATTCACCCCTCCACTTT
CDR3 protein: CASSQDRENSPLHF

V gene: TRBV19
J gene: TRBJ2-7
D gene: NA
CDR3 DNA: TGTGCCAGTAGTCCTTCTCAGGGTTTCTACGAGCAGTACTTC
CDR3 protein: CASSPSQGFYEQYF

V gene: TRBV6-5
J gene: TRBJ1-6
D gene: NA
CDR3 DNA: TGTGCCAGCAGCCCAAACCCCGAACGGAATTCACCCCTCCACTTT
CDR3 protein: CASSPNPERNSPLHF

V gene: TRBV3-1/TRBV3-2
J gene: TRBJ2-7
D gene: TRBD2
CDR3 DNA: TGTGCCAGCAGCCAAGGGGGCCCCGGCGGGACTAGCGGGGGCCGAGGGGCCTACGAGCAGTACTTC
CDR3 protein: CASSQGGPGGTSGGRGAYEQYF

V gene: TRBV3-1/TRBV3-2
J gene: TRBJ1-2
D gene: NA
CDR3 DNA: TGTGCCAGCAGCCGAGACGAAACAGGACGCGATGGCTACACCTTC
CDR3 protein: CASSRDETGRDGYTF

V gene: TRBV27
J gene: TRBJ2-7
D gene: TRBD1
CDR3 DNA: TGTGCCAGCAGTTTACGGGGACAGGGCCTATCCTACGAGCAGTACTTC
CDR3 protein: CASSLRGQGLSYEQYF

V gene: TRBV18
J gene: TRBJ2-3
D gene: TRBD1
CDR3 DNA: TGTGCCAGCTCAACCACAGGGGCCCAGGATACGCAGTATTTT
CDR3 protein: CASSTTGAQDTQYF

V gene: TRBV30
J gene: TRBJ1-2
D gene: NA
CDR3 DNA: TGTGCCTGCAAACAGGTGAAGTTTTCCTATGGCTACACCTTC
CDR3 protein: CACKQVKFSYGYTF

V gene: TRBV7-3
J gene: TRBJ2-7
D gene: TRBD1
CDR3 DNA: TGTGCCAGCAGCTTAGGACAGGCCCCGATCAACGAGCAGTACTTC
CDR3 protein: CASSLGQAPINEQYF

V gene: TRBV6-1
J gene: TRBJ1-6
D gene: NA
CDR3 DNA: TGTGCCAGCAGTGAAACCGGGATGGAATCACCCCTCCACTTT
CDR3 protein: CASSETGMESPLHF

V gene: TRBV30
J gene: TRBJ1-4
D gene: TRBD1
CDR3 DNA: TGTGCCTGGAGTCTTACACGGGACAGGGGGTTCGATAATGAAAAACTGTTTTTT
CDR3 protein: CAWSLTRDRGFDNEKLFF

V gene: TRBV25-1
J gene: TRBJ1-1
D gene: NA
CDR3 DNA: TGTGCCAGCAGTGATATGGGGGGAACTGAAGCTTTCTTT
CDR3 protein: CASSDMGGTEAFF

V gene: TRBV4-1
J gene: TRBJ2-3
D gene: TRBD2
CDR3 DNA: TGCGCCAGCAGCCAAGCGGCTAGCGGGAGGGGAGATACAGATACGCAGTATTTT
CDR3 protein: CASSQAASGRGDTDTQYF

V gene: TRBV9
J gene: TRBJ2-5
D gene: NA
CDR3 DNA: TGTGCCAGCAGCGGTACTAGTCCAGAGACCCAGTACTTC
CDR3 protein: CASSGTSPETQYF

V gene: TRBV7-6
J gene: TRBJ2-7
D gene: NA
CDR3 DNA: TGTGCCAGCAGCTTTAGGTACAGATTCCCTGGGAGCGAGCAGTACTTC
CDR3 protein: CASSFRYRFPGSEQYF

V gene: TRBV5-1
J gene: TRBJ2-3
D gene: NA
CDR3 DNA: TGCGCCAGCAGCCCTATGGGCAGGGTCACAGATACGCAGTATTTT
CDR3 protein: CASSPMGRVTDTQYF

V gene: TRBV4-2
J gene: TRBJ1-6
D gene: NA
CDR3 DNA: TGTGCCAGCAGCCAAGATGAAGGGGCCCTCCACTTT
CDR3 protein: CASSQDEGALHF

V gene: TRBV5-4
J gene: TRBJ2-5
D gene: NA
CDR3 DNA: TGTGCCAGCAGCTTTATTACAGGGTACCAAGAGACCCAGTACTTC
CDR3 protein: CASSFITGYQETQYF

V gene: TRBV2
J gene: TRBJ2-3
D gene: TRBD2
CDR3 DNA: TGTGCCAGCAGACTAGCGGGAGGCCGCCCGGATACGCAGTATTTT
CDR3 protein: CASRLAGGRPDTQYF

V gene: TRBV9
J gene: TRBJ1-2
D gene: TRBD1
CDR3 DNA: TGTGCCAGCAGCGCTCACACCGACAGGGTTGGTGGCTACACCTTC
CDR3 protein: CASSAHTDRVGGYTF

V gene: TRBV19
J gene: TRBJ1-1
D gene: TRBD1
CDR3 DNA: TGTGCCAGTAGTATATATAGGACAGGGAAGGTGAACACTGAAGCTTTCTTT
CDR3 protein: CASSIYRTGKVNTEAFF

V gene: TRBV28
J gene: TRBJ1-2
D gene: NA
CDR3 DNA: TGTGCCAGCAAAGGGACAATAACTGGCTACACCTTC
CDR3 protein: CASKGTITGYTF